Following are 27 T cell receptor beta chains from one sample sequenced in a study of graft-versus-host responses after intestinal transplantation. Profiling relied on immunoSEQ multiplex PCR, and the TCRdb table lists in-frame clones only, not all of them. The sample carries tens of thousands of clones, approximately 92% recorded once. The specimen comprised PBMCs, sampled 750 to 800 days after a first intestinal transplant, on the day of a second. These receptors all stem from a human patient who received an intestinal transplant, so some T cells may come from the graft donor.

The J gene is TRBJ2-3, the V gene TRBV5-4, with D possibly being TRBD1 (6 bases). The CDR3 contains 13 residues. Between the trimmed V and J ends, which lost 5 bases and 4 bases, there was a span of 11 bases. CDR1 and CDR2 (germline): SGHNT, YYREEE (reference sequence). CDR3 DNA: TGTGCCAGCAGATACAGGGCCGCAGATACGCAGTATTTT. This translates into CASRYRAADTQYF.

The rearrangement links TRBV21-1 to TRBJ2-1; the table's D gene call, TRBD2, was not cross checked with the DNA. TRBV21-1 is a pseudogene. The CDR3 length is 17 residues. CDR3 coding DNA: TGTGCCAGCAACTGGACTAGCGGGAGGGCCCCGTACAATGAGCAGTTCTTC. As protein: CASNWTSGRAPYNEQFF.

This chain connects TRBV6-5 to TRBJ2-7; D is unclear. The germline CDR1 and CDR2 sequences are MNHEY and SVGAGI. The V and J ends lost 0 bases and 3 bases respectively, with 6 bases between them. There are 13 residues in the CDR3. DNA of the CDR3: TGTGCCAGCAGTTACTCGAAACGCTACGAGCAGTACTTC. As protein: CASSYSKRYEQYF.

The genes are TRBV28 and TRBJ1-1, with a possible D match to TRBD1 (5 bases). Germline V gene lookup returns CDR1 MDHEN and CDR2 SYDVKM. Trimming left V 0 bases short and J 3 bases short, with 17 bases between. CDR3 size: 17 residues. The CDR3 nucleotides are TGTGCCAGCAGTTTATGGCAGGGAAAAATTGGGGACACTGAAGCTTTCTTT. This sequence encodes CASSLWQGKIGDTEAFF.

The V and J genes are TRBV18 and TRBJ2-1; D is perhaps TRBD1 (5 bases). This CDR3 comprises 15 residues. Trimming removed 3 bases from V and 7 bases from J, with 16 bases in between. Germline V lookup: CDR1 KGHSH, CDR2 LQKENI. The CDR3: CASSPATGTVNEQFF. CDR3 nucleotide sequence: TGTGCCAGCTCACCCGCAACAGGTACAGTAAATGAGCAGTTCTTC. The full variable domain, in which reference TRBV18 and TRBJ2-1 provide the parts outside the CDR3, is NAGVMQNPRHLVRRRGQEARLRCSPMKGHSHVYWYRQLPEEGLKFMVYLQKENIIDESGMPKERFSAEFPKEGPSILRIQQVVRGDSAAYFCASSPATGTVNEQFFGPGTRLTVL.

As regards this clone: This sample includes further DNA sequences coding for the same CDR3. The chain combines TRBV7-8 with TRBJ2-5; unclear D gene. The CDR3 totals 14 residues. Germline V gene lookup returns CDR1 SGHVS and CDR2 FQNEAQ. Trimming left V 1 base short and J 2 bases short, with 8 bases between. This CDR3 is CASSLVTLQETQYF. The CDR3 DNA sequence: TGTGCCAGCAGCTTAGTGACATTGCAAGAGACCCAGTACTTC.

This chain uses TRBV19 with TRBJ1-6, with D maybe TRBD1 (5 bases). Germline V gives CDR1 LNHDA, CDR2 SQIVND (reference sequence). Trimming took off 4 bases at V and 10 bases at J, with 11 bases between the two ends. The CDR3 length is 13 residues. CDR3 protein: CASSSQGTSPLHF. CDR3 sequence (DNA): TGTGCCAGTAGTAGCCAGGGAACGTCACCCCTCCACTTT. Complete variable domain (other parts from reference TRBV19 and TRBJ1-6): DGGITQSPKYLFRKEGQNVTLSCEQNLNHDAMYWYRQDPGQGLRLIYYSQIVNDFQKGDIAEGYSVSREKKESFPLTVTSAQKNPTAFYLCASSSQGTSPLHFGNGTRLTVT.

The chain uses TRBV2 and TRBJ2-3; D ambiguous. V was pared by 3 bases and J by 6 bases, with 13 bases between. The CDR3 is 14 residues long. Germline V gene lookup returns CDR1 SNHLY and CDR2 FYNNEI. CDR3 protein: CASSDFLLVDTQYF. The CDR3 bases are TGTGCCAGCAGTGATTTCCTTTTGGTGGATACGCAGTATTTT.

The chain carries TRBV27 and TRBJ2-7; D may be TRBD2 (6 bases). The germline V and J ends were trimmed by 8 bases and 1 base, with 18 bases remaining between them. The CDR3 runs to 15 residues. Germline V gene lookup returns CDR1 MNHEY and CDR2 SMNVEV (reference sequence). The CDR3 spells CASAARGGRSYEQYF. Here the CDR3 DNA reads TGTGCCAGCGCCGCGAGGGGAGGCCGATCCTACGAGCAGTACTTC.

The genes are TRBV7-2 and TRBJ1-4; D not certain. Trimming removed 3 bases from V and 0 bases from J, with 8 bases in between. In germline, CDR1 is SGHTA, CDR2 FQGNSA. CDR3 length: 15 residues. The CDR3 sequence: CASSFGGTTNEKLFF. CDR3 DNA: TGTGCCAGCAGCTTTGGCGGGACAACTAATGAAAAACTGTTTTTT.

The CDR3 protein is CASSLGGSDTSETQYF. The DNA for the CDR3 is TGTGCCAGCAGCTTGGGCGGGAGCGACACCTCCGAGACCCAGTACTTC. The V call is TRBV5-4, the J call TRBJ2-5, with TRBD2 identical over 7 bases. The CDR3 spans 16 residues. Per germline, CDR1 SGHNT and CDR2 YYREEE (reference sequence). V lost 0 bases, J lost 5 bases, and 10 bases stayed unmatched.

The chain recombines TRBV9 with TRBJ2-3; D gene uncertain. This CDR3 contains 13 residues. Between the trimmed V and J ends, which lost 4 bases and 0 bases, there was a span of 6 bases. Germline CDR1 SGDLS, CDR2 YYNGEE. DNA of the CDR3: TGTGCCAGCAGCCCTACTAGCACAGATACGCAGTATTTT. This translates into CASSPTSTDTQYF.

CDR3 DNA: TGTGCCAGCAGCTTGGACAGGGGCCCCTACGAGCAGTACTTC. Its translation is CASSLDRGPYEQYF. This chain connects TRBV7-8 to TRBJ2-7; 9 bases line up with TRBD1. The CDR3 length is 14 residues. Germline V gene sequence: CDR1 SGHVS, CDR2 FQNEAQ. Germline trimming cut 3 bases from V and 2 bases from J; bases unmatched to any gene: 2.

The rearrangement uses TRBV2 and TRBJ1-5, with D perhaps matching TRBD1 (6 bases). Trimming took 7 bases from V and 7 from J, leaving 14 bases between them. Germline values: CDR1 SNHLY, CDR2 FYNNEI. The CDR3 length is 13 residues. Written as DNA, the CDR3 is TGTGCCAGCATTAGGGACACTGGGCAGCCCCAGCATTTT. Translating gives CASIRDTGQPQHF.

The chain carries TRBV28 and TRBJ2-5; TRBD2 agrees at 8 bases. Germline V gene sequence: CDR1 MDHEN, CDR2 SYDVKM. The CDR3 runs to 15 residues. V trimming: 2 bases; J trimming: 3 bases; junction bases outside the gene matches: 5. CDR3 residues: CASSLRGAGEETQYF. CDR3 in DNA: TGTGCCAGCAGTTTAAGGGGAGCGGGGGAAGAGACCCAGTACTTC.

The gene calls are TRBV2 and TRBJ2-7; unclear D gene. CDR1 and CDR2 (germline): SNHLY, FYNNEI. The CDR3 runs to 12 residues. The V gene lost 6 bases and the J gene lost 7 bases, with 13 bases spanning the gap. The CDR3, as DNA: TGTGCCAGCAGCCTGAGTTGGGGTGAGCAGTACTTC. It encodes CASSLSWGEQYF.

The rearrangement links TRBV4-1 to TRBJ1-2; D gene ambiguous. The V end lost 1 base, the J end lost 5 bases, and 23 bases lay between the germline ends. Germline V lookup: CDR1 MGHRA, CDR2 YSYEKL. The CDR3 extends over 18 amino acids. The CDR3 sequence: CASSQAEPFNKKRYGYTF. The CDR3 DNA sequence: TGCGCCAGCAGCCAAGCCGAACCGTTCAACAAGAAACGTTATGGCTACACCTTC.

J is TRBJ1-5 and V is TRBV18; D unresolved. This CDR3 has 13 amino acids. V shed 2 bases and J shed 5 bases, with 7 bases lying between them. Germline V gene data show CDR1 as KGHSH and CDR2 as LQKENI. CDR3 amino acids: CASSPGRDQPQHF. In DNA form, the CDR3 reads TGTGCCAGCTCACCAGGGCGAGATCAGCCCCAGCATTTT.

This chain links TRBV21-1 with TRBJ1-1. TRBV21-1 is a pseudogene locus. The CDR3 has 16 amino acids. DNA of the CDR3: TGTGCCAGCAGCAAAGATGGGACCCGGGGGGACACTGAAGCTTTCTTT. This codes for CASSKDGTRGDTEAFF.

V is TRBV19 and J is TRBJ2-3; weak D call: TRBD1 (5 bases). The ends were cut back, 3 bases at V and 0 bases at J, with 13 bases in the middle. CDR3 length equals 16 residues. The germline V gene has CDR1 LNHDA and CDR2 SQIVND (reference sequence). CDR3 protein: CASSIPGKTSTDTQYF. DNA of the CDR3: TGTGCCAGTAGTATTCCAGGGAAGACCAGCACAGATACGCAGTATTTT.

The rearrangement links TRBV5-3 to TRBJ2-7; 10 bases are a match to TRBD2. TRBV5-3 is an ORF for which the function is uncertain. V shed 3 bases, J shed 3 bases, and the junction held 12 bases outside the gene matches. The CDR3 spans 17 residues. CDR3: CARSSGDRTSGFYEQYF. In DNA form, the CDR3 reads TGTGCCAGAAGCTCCGGAGATCGGACTAGCGGTTTCTACGAGCAGTACTTC.

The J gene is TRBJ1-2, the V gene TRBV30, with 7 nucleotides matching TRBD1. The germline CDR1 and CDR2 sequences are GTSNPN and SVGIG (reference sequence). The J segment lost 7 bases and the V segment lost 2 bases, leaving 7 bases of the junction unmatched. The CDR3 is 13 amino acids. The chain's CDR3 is CAWSPGQACGYTF. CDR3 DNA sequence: TGTGCCTGGAGTCCCGGACAGGCTTGTGGCTACACCTTC.

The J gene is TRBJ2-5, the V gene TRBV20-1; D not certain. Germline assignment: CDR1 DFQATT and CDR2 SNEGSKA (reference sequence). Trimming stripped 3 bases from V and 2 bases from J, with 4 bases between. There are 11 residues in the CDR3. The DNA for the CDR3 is TGCAGTGCTAGGATTCAAGAGACCCAGTACTTC. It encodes CSARIQETQYF.

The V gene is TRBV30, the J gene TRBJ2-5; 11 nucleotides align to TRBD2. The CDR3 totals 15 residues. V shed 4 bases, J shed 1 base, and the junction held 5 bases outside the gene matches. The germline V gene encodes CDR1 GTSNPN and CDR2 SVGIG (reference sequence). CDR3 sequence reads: CAWTPGLAVQETQYF. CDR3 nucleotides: TGTGCCTGGACGCCGGGACTAGCGGTCCAAGAGACCCAGTACTTC. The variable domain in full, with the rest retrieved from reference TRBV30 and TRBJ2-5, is SQTIHQWPATLVQPVGSPLSLECTVEGTSNPNLYWYRQAAGRGLQLLFYSVGIGQISSEVPQNLSASRPQDRQFILSSKKLLLSDSGFYLCAWTPGLAVQETQYFGPGTRLLVL.

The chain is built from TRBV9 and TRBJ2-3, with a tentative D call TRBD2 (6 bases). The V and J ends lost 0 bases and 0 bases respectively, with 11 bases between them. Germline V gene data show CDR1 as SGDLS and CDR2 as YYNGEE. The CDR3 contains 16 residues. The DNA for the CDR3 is TGTGCCAGCAGCGTAGTCCCGGGAGCTAGCACAGATACGCAGTATTTT. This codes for CASSVVPGASTDTQYF.

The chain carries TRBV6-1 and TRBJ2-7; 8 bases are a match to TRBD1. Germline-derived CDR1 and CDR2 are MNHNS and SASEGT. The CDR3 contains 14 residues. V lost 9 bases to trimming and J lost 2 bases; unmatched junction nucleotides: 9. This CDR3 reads CASIRDRLTYEQYF. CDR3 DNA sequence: TGTGCCAGTATCAGGGACAGGTTAACCTACGAGCAGTACTTC.

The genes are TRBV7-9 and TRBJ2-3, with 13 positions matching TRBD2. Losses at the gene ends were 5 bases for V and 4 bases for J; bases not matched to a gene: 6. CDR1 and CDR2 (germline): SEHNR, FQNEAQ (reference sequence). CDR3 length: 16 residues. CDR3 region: CASSPPGLAGADTQYF. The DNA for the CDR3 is TGTGCCAGCAGCCCACCCGGACTAGCGGGAGCAGATACGCAGTATTTT.